This passage covers 10 T cell receptor beta chains from one sample sequenced in a study of CD4 T cells in relation to SARS-CoV-2 and coronaviruses. The antigens for these receptors are not known. Sequencing used immunoSEQ multiplex PCR; TCRdb keeps in-frame clones, though not all of them. This table has tens of thousands of clones, less than 85% appearing once. Unexposed donor CD4+ T cells date from about 2011-2018, before the COVID-19 pandemic. Isolation of CD4+ T cells took place after nine to ten days in culture. The sequencing input was CD4+ T cells from PBMCs, cultured in vitro. Receptors originate from a human donor in good health.

This chain connects TRBV3-1 (or the pseudogene TRBV3-2) to TRBJ2-7, with TRBD1 identical over 9 bases. Per germline, CDR1 LGHDT and CDR2 YNNKEL (reference sequence). V lost 2 bases, J lost 4 bases, and 3 bases stayed unmatched. The CDR3 is 14 residues long. This CDR3 reads CASSQPGQGYEQYF. In nucleotides, the CDR3 is TGTGCCAGCAGCCAACCCGGACAGGGGTACGAGCAGTACTTC.

This chain connects TRBV19 to TRBJ2-5; TRBD1 matches at 8 bases. Germline CDR1 LNHDA, CDR2 SQIVND (reference sequence). With 3 bases clipped from V and 5 bases from J, the junction kept 5 bases outside the gene matches. CDR3 length: 14 residues. The CDR3 nucleotides are TGTGCCAGTAGTATCGGACAGGGCGTGGAGACCCAGTACTTC. Protein product: CASSIGQGVETQYF.

CDR3 nucleotides: TGTGCCAGCTCACCGCCCGGACAGGGGGCCTACGAGCAGTACTTC. This encodes CASSPPGQGAYEQYF. The V call is TRBV18, the J call TRBJ2-7; 10 bases are shared with TRBD1. The CDR3 extends over 15 amino acids. Germline CDR1 reads KGHSH; CDR2 reads LQKENI. V was clipped by 3 bases and J by 2 bases; unmatched bases: 4.

This chain joins TRBV7-9 and TRBJ2-3; 7 bases map to TRBD2. J was trimmed by 4 bases and V by 0 bases; bases with no gene match: 7. CDR3 size: 16 residues. The V gene's germline CDR1 is SEHNR and CDR2 FQNEAQ (reference sequence). For the CDR3, the DNA is TGTGCCAGCAGCTTAGCGGGAGGGAGAGTCGCAGATACGCAGTATTTT. Its protein product is CASSLAGGRVADTQYF.

V and J are TRBV9 and TRBJ1-3; D gene uncertain. The CDR3 runs to 14 residues. V lost 3 bases, J lost 3 bases, and 10 bases lay in between. Germline values: CDR1 SGDLS, CDR2 YYNGEE. The DNA of the CDR3 is TGTGCCAGCAGCGGCGTCTCGGGTGGAAACACCATATATTTT. It specifies CASSGVSGGNTIYF.

The chain links TRBV19 to TRBJ2-5, with a tentative D call TRBD2 (5 bases). The CDR3 runs 18 residues. CDR1 and CDR2 (germline): LNHDA, SQIVND (reference sequence). V was clipped by 0 bases and J by 4 bases, with 21 bases between them. CDR3 DNA sequence: TGTGCCAGTAGTATAGACCCCAGGAGGACCCTTCCTCTAGAGACCCAGTACTTC. This gives the protein CASSIDPRRTLPLETQYF.

V and J are TRBV10-1 and TRBJ2-1, with TRBD1 as a possible D gene (5 bases). CDR1 and CDR2 from the germline V gene are WNHNN and SYGVQD (reference sequence). This CDR3 contains 13 residues. The V end lost 7 bases, the J end lost 2 bases, and 9 bases lay between the germline ends. In DNA form, the CDR3 reads TGCGCCAGCACGGACACCCCCTACAATGAGCAGTTCTTC. This sequence encodes CASTDTPYNEQFF.

The rearrangement uses TRBV20-1 and TRBJ2-2; 9 bases are a match to TRBD2. CDR1 and CDR2 (germline): DFQATT, SNEGSKA (reference sequence). V lost 3 bases to trimming and J lost 2 bases; unmatched junction nucleotides: 7. The CDR3 is 16 residues long. The DNA of the CDR3 is TGCAGTGCTAGTGTAGCGGGAGATCTCAACACCGGGGAGCTGTTTTTT. Translated, it gives CSASVAGDLNTGELFF.

The CDR3: CATSDSGRGGRNIQYF. As DNA, the CDR3 is TGTGCCACCAGTGATTCAGGGCGAGGGGGGAGAAACATTCAGTACTTC. The rearrangement links TRBV24-1 to TRBJ2-4; D may be TRBD1 or TRBD2 (6 bases each). Trimming shortened V by 2 bases and J by 6 bases, and 16 bases separated the two germline ends. The CDR3 runs 16 residues. Germline CDR1 and CDR2: KGHDR and SFDVKD.

The J gene is TRBJ2-3, the V gene TRBV4-1, with D unclear. Trimming removed 0 bases at V and 0 bases at J, with 10 bases between. In germline, CDR1 is MGHRA, CDR2 YSYEKL. The CDR3 spans 16 residues. The DNA for the CDR3 is TGCGCCAGCAGCCAAGATGTCGAGGCAAGCACAGATACGCAGTATTTT. This encodes CASSQDVEASTDTQYF.